This T cell receptor (beta chain) was obtained from a study of blood T cell repertoires in COVID-19. This clone was detected only once. Profiling relied on immunoSEQ multiplex PCR, and the TCRdb table lists in-frame clones only, not all of them. The table lists 55,000 to 65,000 clones, approximately 85% of them singletons. Germline V gene sequence: CDR1 SGHRS, CDR2 YFSETQ. V was shortened by 0 bases and J by 14 bases, with 24 bases between the two germline ends. This CDR3 contains 17 residues. The TCR sequence derives from a human donor in a cohort sampled during active COVID-19. Input material: peripheral blood. This chain links TRBV5-1 with TRBJ1-6; no clear D. In DNA form, the CDR3 reads TGCGCCAGCAGCTTGGGCCCAGTCAGGAGCGGGAACTGGGCCCTCCACTTT. Translated, it gives CASSLGPVRSGNWALHF.